This is a list of T cell receptor beta chains from one sample in a study of blood T cells in healthy people across ages. Each CDR3 protein gets one entry after TCRdb re-called the 5' RACE reads with MiXCR. Among hundreds of thousands of distinct CDR3 sequences listed, roughly 27% were seen once. Sequencing input: blood. Receptors were obtained from a woman between 70 and 85 years old in good health. Both conserved end residues are part of each CDR3. Fields, in order: clone size, D gene, V gene, J gene, CDR3 protein, CDR3 DNA. D genes are given only for firm matches. A clone size is listed for some rows: how often the clone was seen (once, few, many), or a class if it is expanded.

.	.	TRBV12-3/TRBV12-4	TRBJ1-1	CASSLDRNTGAFF	TGTGCCAGCAGTTTAGACAGGAACACCGGAGCTTTCTTT
few	.	TRBV20-1	TRBJ2-5	CSGKNPGSETQYF	TGCAGTGGCAAGAACCCCGGGAGTGAGACCCAGTACTTC
.	.	TRBV4-3	TRBJ1-6	CASSQTGNSPLHF	TGCGCCAGCAGCCAAACAGGGAATTCACCCCTCCACTTT
.	.	TRBV10-3	TRBJ2-7	CAISTTQMSEQYF	TGTGCCATCAGTACCACTCAAATGAGCGAGCAGTACTTC
.	.	TRBV12-3/TRBV12-4	TRBJ2-6	CASSFPSRGANVLTF	TGTGCCAGCAGTTTCCCCAGCCGCGGGGCCAACGTCCTGACTTTC
.	.	TRBV9	TRBJ2-1	CASSVGARPGSPSSYNEQFF	TGTGCCAGCAGCGTAGGCGCCCGTCCCGGCAGTCCGAGCTCCTACAATGAGCAGTTCTTC
.	TRBD1	TRBV29-1	TRBJ1-5	CSVEAGGDQPQHF	TGCAGCGTTGAGGCAGGGGGTGATCAGCCCCAGCATTTT
.	.	TRBV5-1	TRBJ2-1	CASHQTGGAVNEQFF	TGCGCCAGCCACCAAACAGGCGGAGCGGTCAATGAGCAGTTCTTC
many	.	TRBV18	TRBJ1-1	CASSPAGRTEAFF	TGTGCCAGCTCACCTGCTGGGCGCACTGAAGCTTTCTTT
few	.	TRBV20-1	TRBJ1-4	CSARDRVRGEKLFF	TGCAGTGCTAGAGATCGTGTAAGGGGTGAAAAACTGTTTTTT
few	.	TRBV10-3	TRBJ2-7	CAISESGIHEQYF	TGTGCCATCAGTGAGTCCGGCATACACGAGCAGTACTTC
.	.	TRBV12-3/TRBV12-4	TRBJ2-5	CASSFRDYQETQYF	TGTGCCAGCAGTTTTCGGGACTACCAAGAGACCCAGTACTTC
.	.	TRBV11-2	TRBJ2-1	CASSLLLSSYNEQFF	TGTGCCAGCAGCTTATTGCTCAGCTCCTACAATGAGCAGTTCTTC
.	.	TRBV4-3	TRBJ1-3	CASSQDVGGSGNTIYF	TGCGCCAGCAGCCAAGATGTCGGTGGATCTGGAAACACCATATATTTT
.	.	TRBV9	TRBJ2-1	CASSVLGEDYNEQFF	TGTGCCAGCAGCGTCTTGGGGGAGGACTACAATGAGCAGTTCTTC
.	TRBD1	TRBV27	TRBJ2-7	CASSLQGPSSYEQYF	TGTGCCAGCAGTCTACAGGGGCCCAGCTCCTACGAGCAGTACTTC
.	TRBD1	TRBV5-4	TRBJ2-7	CASGKTGLAYEQYF	TGTGCCAGCGGCAAGACAGGGCTTGCCTACGAGCAGTACTTC
.	TRBD1	TRBV28	TRBJ2-7	CASTPGQVGLRVQYF	TGTGCCAGCACTCCCGGACAGGTGGGGCTTAGGGTGCAGTACTTC
.	.	TRBV7-2	TRBJ2-1	CASSTLGGVTYNEQFF	TGTGCCAGCAGCACACTAGGGGGGGTCACCTACAATGAGCAGTTCTTC
.	.	TRBV20-1	TRBJ2-7	CSARESHKSAYEQYF	TGCAGTGCTAGAGAGTCGCACAAGTCCGCCTACGAGCAGTACTTC
few	TRBD1	TRBV5-1	TRBJ1-1	CASNDRGTSTEAFF	TGCGCCAGCAACGACAGGGGGACGAGCACTGAAGCTTTCTTT